These T cell receptor beta chains were read from a single sample in a study of cytomegalovirus exposure and HLA in healthy donors. Only in-frame clones appear in the TCRdb table, and some are missing; sequencing was by immunoSEQ multiplex PCR. In the table there are about 130,000 clones, about 80% of which are singletons. Material for sequencing was PBMCs. The origin of the receptors is a boy aged 2 to 10 in good health and CMV-seronegative. Each CDR3 is given with its conserved first and last residue. Each record gives: clone size, J gene, V gene, D gene, CDR3 DNA, CDR3 protein. A D gene is named only where the DNA matches it firmly. The size field is filled for only some rows; it gives once, few, many or a size class.

>NA|TRBJ1-1|TRBV19|NA
TGTGCCAGTAGTATCTCGAGGCGGGGCGGCTGGGACACTGAAGCTTTCTTT
CASSISRRGGWDTEAFF
>NA|TRBJ1-3|TRBV6-6|TRBD1
TGTGCCAGCAGTTCGGACAGGGTTGGCGGAAACACCATATATTTT
CASSSDRVGGNTIYF
>few|TRBJ2-7|TRBV7-9|TRBD1
TGTTCCAGCAGCGGACGAAGGTTTCAGGGGGCGACTATCGCCTACGAGCAGTACTTC
CSSSGRRFQGATIAYEQYF
>NA|TRBJ2-1|TRBV13|NA
TGTGCCAGCAGCTCCCGCCGGGGTGGGGGGAGATACAATGAGCAGTTCTTC
CASSSRRGGGRYNEQFF
>NA|TRBJ1-1|TRBV5-4|TRBD1
TGTGCCAGCAGCAGCAGACAGGGGAGAGAAACTGAAGCTTTCTTT
CASSSRQGRETEAFF
>NA|TRBJ2-5|TRBV15|NA
TGTGCCACCAGCAAGGACGGGACTGAAGAGACCCAGTACTTC
CATSKDGTEETQYF
>NA|TRBJ1-1|TRBV27|NA
TGTGCCAGCAGTCCGAGCACTGAAGCTTTCTTT
CASSPSTEAFF
>NA|TRBJ1-2|TRBV6-6|NA
TGTGCCAGCAATCAGGAAGGCTATGGCTACACCTTC
CASNQEGYGYTF
>few|TRBJ2-1|TRBV25-1|TRBD2
TGTGCCAGCAGCCCTGGACTAGCGAATGAGCAGTTCTTC
CASSPGLANEQFF
>once|TRBJ2-5|TRBV5-4|NA
TGTGCCAGCAGCTTGCAACCCACCGGGGAGACCCAGTACTTC
CASSLQPTGETQYF
>NA|TRBJ1-2|TRBV7-8|NA
TGTGCCAGCAGCTTAGGGCAGGGATATGGCTACACCTTC
CASSLGQGYGYTF
>once|TRBJ1-5|TRBV4-1|NA
TGCGCCAGCAGCCAATATAGTCCCGGGCAGGGGCCCCAGCATTTT
CASSQYSPGQGPQHF
>NA|TRBJ2-1|TRBV9|NA
TGTGCCAGCAGCGCAACAGGATACAATGAGCAGTTCTTC
CASSATGYNEQFF
>NA|TRBJ2-3|TRBV4-3|NA
TGCGCCAGCAGCCAAGATAGCGGCACAGATACGCAGTATTTT
CASSQDSGTDTQYF
>NA|TRBJ2-5|TRBV10-3|NA
TGTGCCATCAGCGGCGGGACTGGAGTGACCCAGTACTTC
CAISGGTGVTQYF
>NA|TRBJ2-1|TRBV27|TRBD1
TGTGCCAGCAGTCCAATCGAACAGGGGGCCTGGTACAATGAGCAGTTCTTC
CASSPIEQGAWYNEQFF
>NA|TRBJ2-3|TRBV30|TRBD1
TGTGCCTGGAGTGCGATACAGGGGGTAAAGGGTACGCAGTATTTT
CAWSAIQGVKGTQYF
>NA|TRBJ1-6|TRBV9|TRBD1
TGTGCCAGCAGCGTAGGGACAGGGGGCTCCTATAATTCACCCCTCCACTTT
CASSVGTGGSYNSPLHF
>NA|TRBJ1-1|TRBV30|TRBD1
TGTGCCTGGAGTGTACGTAGGGGGCGCGTCACTGAAGCTTTCTTT
CAWSVRRGRVTEAFF
>NA|TRBJ1-2|TRBV4-1|TRBD1
TGCGCCAGCAGCCAAGGAGGCCAGGGGGACTATGGCTACACCTTC
CASSQGGQGDYGYTF
>NA|TRBJ1-4|TRBV27|NA
TGTGCCAGCAGTTTGCGGGGAGGAGGTAATGAAAAACTGTTTTTT
CASSLRGGGNEKLFF
>NA|TRBJ1-3|TRBV4-1|TRBD1
TGCGCCAGCAGCGGACGGACAGGGGGCGCGAGTTCTGGAAACACCATATATTTT
CASSGRTGGASSGNTIYF
>NA|TRBJ2-5|TRBV9|TRBD1
TGTGCCAGCAGCGGGACAGGGCTATCAACATACCGGTACTTC
CASSGTGLSTYRYF
>NA|TRBJ2-3|TRBV2|NA
TGTGCCAGCAATGGGCGGACTTTCACAGATACGCAGTATTTT
CASNGRTFTDTQYF
>NA|TRBJ1-6|TRBV11-2|NA
TGTGCCAGCAGCTTAATTAGCAATTCACCCCTCCACTTT
CASSLISNSPLHF
>NA|TRBJ2-1|TRBV11-3|NA
TGTGCCAGCAGCTCGGGGACAAACACCTACAATGAGCAGTTCTTC
CASSSGTNTYNEQFF
>NA|TRBJ2-2|TRBV19|NA
TGTGCCAGTAGTAATTCCGGGACAACTAACACCGGGGAGCTGTTTTTT
CASSNSGTTNTGELFF
>NA|TRBJ2-7|TRBV20-1|NA
TGCAGTGCGGGCCGTAAATACGAGCAGTACTTC
CSAGRKYEQYF
>NA|TRBJ1-1|TRBV6-4|NA
TGTGCCAGCAGTGGCCAGGAGGGAACTGAAGCTTTCTTT
CASSGQEGTEAFF